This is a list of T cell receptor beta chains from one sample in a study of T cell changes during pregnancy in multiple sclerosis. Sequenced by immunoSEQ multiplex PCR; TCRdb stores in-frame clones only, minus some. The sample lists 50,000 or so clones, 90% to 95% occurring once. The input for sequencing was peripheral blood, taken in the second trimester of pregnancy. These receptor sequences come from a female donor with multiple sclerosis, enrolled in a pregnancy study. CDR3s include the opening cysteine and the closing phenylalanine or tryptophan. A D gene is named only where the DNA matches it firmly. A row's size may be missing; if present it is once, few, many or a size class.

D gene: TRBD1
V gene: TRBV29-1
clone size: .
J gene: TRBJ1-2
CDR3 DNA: TGCAGCGTTGACTTAGGGACAGGTCCCGATCCCGGCTACACCTTC
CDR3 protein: CSVDLGTGPDPGYTF

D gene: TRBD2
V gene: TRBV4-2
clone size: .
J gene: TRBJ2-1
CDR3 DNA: TGTGCCAGCAGCCAATCCGGACTAGCGGGGAGCGGTGAGCAGTTCTTC
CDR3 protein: CASSQSGLAGSGEQFF

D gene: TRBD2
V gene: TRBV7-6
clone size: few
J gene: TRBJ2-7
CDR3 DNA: TGTGCCAGCAGCCACCAAACTAGCGGGAGAGGCGAGCAGTACTTC
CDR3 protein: CASSHQTSGRGEQYF

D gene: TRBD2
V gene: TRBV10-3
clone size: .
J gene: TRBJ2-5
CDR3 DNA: TGTGCCATCAGTAAGGGCGGGGCAGCTAGCGGCCAAGAGACCCAGTACTTC
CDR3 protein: CAISKGGAASGQETQYF

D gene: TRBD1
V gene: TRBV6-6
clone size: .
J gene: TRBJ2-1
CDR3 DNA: TGTGCCAGCAGCCCATACGGGACAGGGAGTTACAATGAGCAGTTCTTC
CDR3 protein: CASSPYGTGSYNEQFF

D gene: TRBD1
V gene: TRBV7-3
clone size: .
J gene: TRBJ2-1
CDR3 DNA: TGTGCCAGCAGCCTTGGACAGGACGGAGACAATGAGCAGTTCTTC
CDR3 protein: CASSLGQDGDNEQFF

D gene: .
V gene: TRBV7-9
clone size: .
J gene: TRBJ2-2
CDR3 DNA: TGTGCCAGCAGCTTAGTACGGACTGGGAACACCGGGGAGCTGTTTTTT
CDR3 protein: CASSLVRTGNTGELFF

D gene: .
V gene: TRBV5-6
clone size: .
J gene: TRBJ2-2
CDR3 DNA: TGTGCCAGCAGCTTTGGGGGGTATAACACCGGGGAGCTGTTTTTT
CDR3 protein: CASSFGGYNTGELFF

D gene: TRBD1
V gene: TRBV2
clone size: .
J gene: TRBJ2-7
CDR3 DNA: TGTGCCAGCGCCGGACAGGGCGTCTCCTACGAGCAGTACTTC
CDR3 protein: CASAGQGVSYEQYF

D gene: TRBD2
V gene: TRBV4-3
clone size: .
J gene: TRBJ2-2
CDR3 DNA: TGCGCCAGCAGCCAATCAGCTAGCGGGGGCACCGGGGAGCTGTTTTTT
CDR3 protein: CASSQSASGGTGELFF

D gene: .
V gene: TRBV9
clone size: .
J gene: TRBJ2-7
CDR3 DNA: TGTGCCAGCAGCGAATTTAGGGAGCGCGAGCAGTACTTC
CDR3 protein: CASSEFREREQYF

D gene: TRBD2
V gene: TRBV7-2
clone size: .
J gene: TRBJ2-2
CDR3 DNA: TGTGCCAGCAGCTTATATCTGGGAGGGTTAACCGGGGAGCTGTTTTTT
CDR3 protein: CASSLYLGGLTGELFF

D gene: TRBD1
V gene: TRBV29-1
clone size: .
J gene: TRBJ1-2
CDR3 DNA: TGCAGCGTTGACCAGGGGGCAGGTTATGGCTACACCTTC
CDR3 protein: CSVDQGAGYGYTF

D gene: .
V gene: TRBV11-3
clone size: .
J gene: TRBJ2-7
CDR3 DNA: TGTGCCAGCGCTGCCACCGAGGTTCACTCGGGCGAGCAGTACTTC
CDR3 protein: CASAATEVHSGEQYF

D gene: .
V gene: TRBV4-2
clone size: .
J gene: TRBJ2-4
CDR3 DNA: TGTGCCAGCAGCCAAGATCTGGCAATTTTCCCCAGAAACATTCAGTACTTC
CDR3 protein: CASSQDLAIFPRNIQYF

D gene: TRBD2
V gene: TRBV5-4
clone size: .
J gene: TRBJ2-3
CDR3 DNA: TGTGCCAGCAGCCCGGGACTAGCGGGAGGTAAACCTAGCACAGATACGCAGTATTTT
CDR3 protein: CASSPGLAGGKPSTDTQYF

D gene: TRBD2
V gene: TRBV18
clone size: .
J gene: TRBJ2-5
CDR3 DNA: TGTGCCAGCTCTCAGACTAGCGGGAGTGAGACCCAGTACTTC
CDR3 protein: CASSQTSGSETQYF

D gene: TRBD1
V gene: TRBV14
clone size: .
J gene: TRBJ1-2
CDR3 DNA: TGTGCCAGCAGCCCGGGACAGTACTATGGCTACACCTTC
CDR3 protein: CASSPGQYYGYTF

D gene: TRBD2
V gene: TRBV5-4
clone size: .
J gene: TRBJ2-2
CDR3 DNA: TGTGCCAGCAGCTCGGGACTAGCGGCGAACACCGGGGAGCTGTTTTTT
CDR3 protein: CASSSGLAANTGELFF

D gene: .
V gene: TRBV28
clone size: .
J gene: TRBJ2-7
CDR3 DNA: TGTGCCAGCAGTTTTAGGGGCTCCTCCTACGAGCAGTACTTC
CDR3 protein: CASSFRGSSYEQYF

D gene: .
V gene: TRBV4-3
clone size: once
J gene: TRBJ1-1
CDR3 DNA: TGCGCCAGCAGCCAAGGTGGGCAGGGCTGGATGAACACTGAAGCTTTCTTT
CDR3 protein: CASSQGGQGWMNTEAFF

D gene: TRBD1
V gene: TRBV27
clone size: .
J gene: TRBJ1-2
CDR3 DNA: TGTGCCAGCCGCGGGACAGGGCTGGCCTATGGCTACACCTTC
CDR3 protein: CASRGTGLAYGYTF

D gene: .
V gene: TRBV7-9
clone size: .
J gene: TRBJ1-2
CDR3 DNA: TGTGCCAGCAGTGTGGCCTCTAACTATGGCTACACCTTC
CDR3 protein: CASSVASNYGYTF

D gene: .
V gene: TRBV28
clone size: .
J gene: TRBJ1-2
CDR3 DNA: TGTGCCAGCAGTTCAATCCGAGGGTGGAGCTACACCTTC
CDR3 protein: CASSSIRGWSYTF

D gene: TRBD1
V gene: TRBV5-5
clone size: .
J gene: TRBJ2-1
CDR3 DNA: TGTGCCAGCAGCTCCCCTGACAGGGCGGCCTACAATGAGCAGTTCTTC
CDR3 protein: CASSSPDRAAYNEQFF

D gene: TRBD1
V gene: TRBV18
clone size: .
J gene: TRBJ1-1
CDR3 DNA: TGTGCCAGCTCACGGGACAGACTGAACACTGAAGCTTTCTTT
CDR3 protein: CASSRDRLNTEAFF

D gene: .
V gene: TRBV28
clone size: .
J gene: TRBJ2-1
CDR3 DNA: TGTGCCAGCAGTTTGGGCAGCTTGATGTACAATGAGCAGTTCTTC
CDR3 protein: CASSLGSLMYNEQFF

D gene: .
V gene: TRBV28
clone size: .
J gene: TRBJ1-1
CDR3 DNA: TGTGCCAGCAGTCTGACGACAGGAGGCACTGAAGCTTTCTTT
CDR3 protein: CASSLTTGGTEAFF

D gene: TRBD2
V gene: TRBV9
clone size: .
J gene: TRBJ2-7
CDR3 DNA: TGTGCCAGCAGCGGACACAGGACTAGCGGGAGCCACGAGCAGTACTTC
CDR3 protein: CASSGHRTSGSHEQYF

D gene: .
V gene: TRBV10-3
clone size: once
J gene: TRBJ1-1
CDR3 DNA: TGTGCCATCAGTGCGAGTGCGAACACTGAAGCTTTCTTT
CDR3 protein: CAISASANTEAFF

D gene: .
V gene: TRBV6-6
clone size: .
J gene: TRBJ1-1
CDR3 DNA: TGTGCCAGCAGTTCTGTTCAGGGGAAGGGCACTGAAGCTTTCTTT
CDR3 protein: CASSSVQGKGTEAFF

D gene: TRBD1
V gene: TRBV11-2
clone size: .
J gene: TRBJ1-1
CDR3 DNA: TGTGCCAGCAGCGCATACAGGGGCACTGAAGCTTTCTTT
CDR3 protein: CASSAYRGTEAFF

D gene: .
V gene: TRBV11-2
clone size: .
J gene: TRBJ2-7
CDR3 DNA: TGTGCCAGCAGCTTAATAGAATTCTCCTACGAGCAGTACTTC
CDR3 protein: CASSLIEFSYEQYF

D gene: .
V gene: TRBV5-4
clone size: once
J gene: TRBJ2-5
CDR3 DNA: TGTGCCAGCAGCGAACTCGAACCCGGGATCGAGACCCAGTACTTC
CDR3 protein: CASSELEPGIETQYF

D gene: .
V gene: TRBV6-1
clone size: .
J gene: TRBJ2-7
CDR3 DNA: TGTGCCAGCACAGGGGCGAACTCCTACGAGCAGTACTTC
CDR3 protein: CASTGANSYEQYF

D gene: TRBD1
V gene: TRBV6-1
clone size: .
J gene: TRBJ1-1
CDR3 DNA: TGTGCCAGCAGTGACAGGGGGAGCACTGAAGCTTTCTTT
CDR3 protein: CASSDRGSTEAFF

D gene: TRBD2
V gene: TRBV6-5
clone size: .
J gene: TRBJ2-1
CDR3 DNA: TGTGCCAGCAGGGACCGACTAGCGGGAAGGGATGAGCAGTTCTTC
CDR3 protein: CASRDRLAGRDEQFF

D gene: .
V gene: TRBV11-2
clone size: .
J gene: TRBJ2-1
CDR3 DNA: TGTGCCAGCAGCTACGACATATTCTACAATGAGCAGTTCTTC
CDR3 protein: CASSYDIFYNEQFF

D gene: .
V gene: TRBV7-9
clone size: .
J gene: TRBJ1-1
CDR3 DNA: TGTGCCAGCAGCTACTTGGGGCCCCAAGCTTTCTTT
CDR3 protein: CASSYLGPQAFF

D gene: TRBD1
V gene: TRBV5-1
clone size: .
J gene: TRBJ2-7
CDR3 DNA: TGCGCCAGCAGCCGGGACAGGCGAACCTACGAGCAGTACTTC
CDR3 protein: CASSRDRRTYEQYF

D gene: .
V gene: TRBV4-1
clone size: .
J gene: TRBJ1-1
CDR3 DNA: TGCGCCAGCAGCCAAGAACAGTCTTGGGGAGAGGCTTTCTTT
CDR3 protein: CASSQEQSWGEAFF

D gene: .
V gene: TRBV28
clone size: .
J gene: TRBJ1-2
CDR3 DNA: TGTGCCAGCAGTCCCAGCCGAGGGAAGAGGGGCTACACCTTC
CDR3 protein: CASSPSRGKRGYTF

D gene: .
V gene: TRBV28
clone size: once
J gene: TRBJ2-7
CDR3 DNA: TGTGCCAGCAGTATGGCCGGGTGGAACTACGAGCAGTACTTC
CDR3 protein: CASSMAGWNYEQYF